This is a list of T cell receptor beta chains from one sample in a study of vaccination and CD4 T cells after COVID-19. Their specific antigens are unknown. From the PCR reads, TCRdb called clonotypes with MiXCR, one entry per CDR3 protein. The sample comprises tens of thousands of distinct CDR3 sequences, 60% of which are singletons, and more than 10% rests with the top ten. The sample was CD4+ T cells from blood, cultured in vitro, taken after SARS-CoV-2 vaccination. The receptors come from a human donor who received a COVID-19 vaccine. The CDR3 runs from the conserved cysteine through the conserved F or W. D genes are given only for firm matches. A row's size may be missing; if present it is once, few, many or a size class.

j_call: TRBJ2-4
clone_size: .
v_call: TRBV7-6
d_call: .
cdr3_aa: CASSLGPLARVAKNIQYF
cdr3_nt: TGTGCCAGCAGCTTAGGCCCGTTGGCAAGAGTAGCCAAAAACATTCAGTACTTC

j_call: TRBJ1-5
clone_size: .
v_call: TRBV20-1
d_call: .
cdr3_aa: CSARDPREGNQPQHF
cdr3_nt: TGCAGTGCTAGAGACCCCAGGGAGGGGAATCAGCCCCAGCATTTT

j_call: TRBJ1-2
clone_size: few
v_call: TRBV19
d_call: TRBD1
cdr3_aa: CASSIGGWDRLRSYGYTF
cdr3_nt: TGTGCCAGTAGTATAGGTGGATGGGACAGGCTCCGGTCCTATGGCTACACCTTC

j_call: TRBJ2-7
clone_size: .
v_call: TRBV5-1
d_call: TRBD2
cdr3_aa: CASSATSGRSYEQYF
cdr3_nt: TGCGCCAGCAGCGCTACTAGCGGGCGTTCCTACGAGCAGTACTTC

j_call: TRBJ2-7
clone_size: .
v_call: TRBV10-3
d_call: TRBD1
cdr3_aa: CAISENRGREQYF
cdr3_nt: TGTGCCATCAGTGAAAACAGGGGTAGGGAGCAGTACTTC

j_call: TRBJ1-1
clone_size: few
v_call: TRBV12-3/TRBV12-4
d_call: .
cdr3_aa: CASSLRGGNTEAFF
cdr3_nt: TGTGCCAGCAGTTTAAGGGGGGGGAACACTGAAGCTTTCTTT

j_call: TRBJ2-5
clone_size: few
v_call: TRBV7-3
d_call: TRBD1
cdr3_aa: CASSQTGGVETQYF
cdr3_nt: TGTGCCAGCAGCCAAACAGGGGGAGTTGAGACCCAGTACTTC

j_call: TRBJ1-1
clone_size: few
v_call: TRBV29-1
d_call: TRBD1
cdr3_aa: CSVNRGTEAFF
cdr3_nt: TGCAGCGTGAACAGGGGCACTGAAGCTTTCTTT

j_call: TRBJ2-5
clone_size: few
v_call: TRBV30
d_call: TRBD1
cdr3_aa: CAWSVGTGGGGTQYF
cdr3_nt: TGTGCCTGGAGTGTTGGGACAGGGGGGGGAGGGACCCAGTACTTC

j_call: TRBJ2-2
clone_size: once
v_call: TRBV29-1
d_call: .
cdr3_aa: CSVEKDLFTGELFF
cdr3_nt: TGCAGCGTGGAAAAGGACCTATTCACCGGGGAGCTGTTTTTT

j_call: TRBJ1-1
clone_size: .
v_call: TRBV6-2/TRBV6-3
d_call: .
cdr3_aa: CASSYSKGTEAFF
cdr3_nt: TGTGCCAGCAGTTACTCGAAGGGAACTGAAGCTTTCTTT

j_call: TRBJ1-2
clone_size: once
v_call: TRBV12-3/TRBV12-4
d_call: .
cdr3_aa: CASSRGLGYTF
cdr3_nt: TGTGCCAGCAGTCGAGGGCTCGGCTACACCTTC

j_call: TRBJ1-4
clone_size: .
v_call: TRBV20-1
d_call: .
cdr3_aa: CSARTGVVYNEKLFF
cdr3_nt: TGCAGTGCTAGAACGGGGGTTGTCTATAATGAAAAACTGTTTTTT

j_call: TRBJ1-2
clone_size: few
v_call: TRBV20-1
d_call: TRBD1
cdr3_aa: CSAPGDSQSYGYTF
cdr3_nt: TGCAGTGCTCCAGGGGACAGCCAGAGCTATGGCTACACCTTC

j_call: TRBJ1-6
clone_size: .
v_call: TRBV7-9
d_call: .
cdr3_aa: CASSLVDGVGSSYNSPLHF
cdr3_nt: TGTGCCAGCAGCTTAGTGGATGGCGTCGGCAGCTCCTATAATTCACCCCTCCACTTT

j_call: TRBJ2-3
clone_size: few
v_call: TRBV6-2/TRBV6-3
d_call: .
cdr3_aa: CASSPGGFFTDTQYF
cdr3_nt: TGTGCCAGCAGTCCAGGGGGGTTCTTCACAGATACGCAGTATTTT

j_call: TRBJ1-6
clone_size: .
v_call: TRBV6-4
d_call: .
cdr3_aa: CASSDVYGANSPLHF
cdr3_nt: TGTGCCAGCAGTGACGTTTACGGGGCTAATTCACCCCTCCACTTT

j_call: TRBJ1-2
clone_size: once
v_call: TRBV7-3
d_call: TRBD1
cdr3_aa: CASSPGQGAYGYTF
cdr3_nt: TGTGCCAGCAGCCCTGGACAGGGGGCCTATGGCTACACCTTC

j_call: TRBJ2-4
clone_size: .
v_call: TRBV12-3/TRBV12-4
d_call: .
cdr3_aa: CASGLGTARNIQYF
cdr3_nt: TGTGCCAGCGGCCTCGGGACCGCTCGGAACATTCAGTACTTC

j_call: TRBJ1-2
clone_size: .
v_call: TRBV27
d_call: .
cdr3_aa: CASSFRGFYGYTF
cdr3_nt: TGTGCCAGCAGTTTTCGGGGGTTCTATGGCTACACCTTC

j_call: TRBJ1-1
clone_size: .
v_call: TRBV10-1
d_call: .
cdr3_aa: CASSVTRDTKGRDTEAFF
cdr3_nt: TGCGCCAGCAGTGTCACCCGGGACACCAAAGGGCGCGACACTGAAGCTTTCTTT

j_call: TRBJ1-1
clone_size: few
v_call: TRBV27
d_call: .
cdr3_aa: CASSFGRGNTEAFF
cdr3_nt: TGTGCCAGCAGTTTTGGCAGGGGGAACACTGAAGCTTTCTTT

j_call: TRBJ2-4
clone_size: few
v_call: TRBV15
d_call: .
cdr3_aa: CATSRDSGVAKNIQYF
cdr3_nt: TGTGCCACCAGCAGAGATTCAGGGGTGGCCAAAAACATTCAGTACTTC

j_call: TRBJ1-1
clone_size: .
v_call: TRBV27
d_call: TRBD1
cdr3_aa: CASSRDRMNTEAFF
cdr3_nt: TGTGCCAGCAGCCGGGACAGGATGAACACTGAAGCTTTCTTT

j_call: TRBJ1-3
clone_size: .
v_call: TRBV6-1
d_call: .
cdr3_aa: CASSEVSEAGNTIYF
cdr3_nt: TGTGCCAGCAGTGAAGTGAGCGAGGCTGGAAACACCATATATTTT

j_call: TRBJ1-3
clone_size: once
v_call: TRBV7-2
d_call: .
cdr3_aa: CASSPTTGRGGNTIYF
cdr3_nt: TGTGCCAGCAGCCCAACAACAGGGAGGGGTGGAAACACCATATATTTT

j_call: TRBJ2-2
clone_size: few
v_call: TRBV19
d_call: .
cdr3_aa: CASSITGVNTGELFF
cdr3_nt: TGTGCCAGTAGTATCACGGGGGTGAACACCGGGGAGCTGTTTTTT

j_call: TRBJ2-2
clone_size: .
v_call: TRBV27
d_call: .
cdr3_aa: CASSYDTGELFF
cdr3_nt: TGTGCCAGCAGTTATGACACCGGGGAGCTGTTTTTT

j_call: TRBJ2-1
clone_size: .
v_call: TRBV2
d_call: TRBD2
cdr3_aa: CASGESGGPYNEQFF
cdr3_nt: TGTGCCAGCGGAGAGAGCGGGGGCCCCTACAATGAGCAGTTCTTC

j_call: TRBJ2-3
clone_size: .
v_call: TRBV19
d_call: TRBD2
cdr3_aa: CASSRTSGGSETQYF
cdr3_nt: TGTGCCAGTAGTAGGACTAGCGGGGGATCGGAGACGCAGTATTTT

j_call: TRBJ1-2
clone_size: few
v_call: TRBV7-8
d_call: TRBD1
cdr3_aa: CASSPSRQGQIYGYTF
cdr3_nt: TGTGCCAGCAGCCCCTCTCGACAGGGGCAAATCTATGGCTACACCTTC

j_call: TRBJ1-2
clone_size: .
v_call: TRBV5-1
d_call: TRBD1
cdr3_aa: CASSPEGQNYGYTF
cdr3_nt: TGCGCCAGCAGCCCGGAGGGACAGAACTATGGCTACACCTTC

j_call: TRBJ2-7
clone_size: .
v_call: TRBV7-7
d_call: .
cdr3_aa: CASSLAGLGYEQYF
cdr3_nt: TGTGCCAGCAGCTTAGCGGGGTTAGGCTACGAGCAGTACTTC

j_call: TRBJ1-2
clone_size: .
v_call: TRBV6-5
d_call: .
cdr3_aa: CASSYLGLSNYGYTF
cdr3_nt: TGTGCCAGCAGTTACCTGGGGTTGTCCAACTATGGCTACACCTTC

j_call: TRBJ1-1
clone_size: few
v_call: TRBV2
d_call: .
cdr3_aa: CASSYGGGTEAFF
cdr3_nt: TGTGCCAGCAGCTATGGGGGGGGCACTGAAGCTTTCTTT

j_call: TRBJ2-3
clone_size: .
v_call: TRBV5-4
d_call: .
cdr3_aa: CASSLEQGSDTQYF
cdr3_nt: TGTGCCAGCAGCTTGGAACAGGGCTCAGATACGCAGTATTTT

j_call: TRBJ2-3
clone_size: .
v_call: TRBV19
d_call: .
cdr3_aa: CASSIEPDTDTQYF
cdr3_nt: TGTGCCAGTAGTATAGAGCCGGACACAGATACGCAGTATTTT

j_call: TRBJ2-1
clone_size: .
v_call: TRBV28
d_call: .
cdr3_aa: CATAYRDGYYNEQFF
cdr3_nt: TGTGCCACCGCCTACCGGGACGGTTACTACAATGAGCAGTTCTTC

j_call: TRBJ1-1
clone_size: .
v_call: TRBV12-3/TRBV12-4
d_call: .
cdr3_aa: CASSFGGGRGEAFF
cdr3_nt: TGTGCCAGCAGTTTTGGAGGGGGGCGGGGTGAAGCTTTCTTT

j_call: TRBJ1-3
clone_size: few
v_call: TRBV6-5
d_call: .
cdr3_aa: CASSYSRVSGNTIYF
cdr3_nt: TGTGCCAGCAGTTACTCGAGGGTCTCTGGAAACACCATATATTTT

j_call: TRBJ2-3
clone_size: .
v_call: TRBV30
d_call: .
cdr3_aa: CAWSPHVDTQYF
cdr3_nt: TGTGCCTGGAGCCCCCACGTGGATACGCAGTATTTT

j_call: TRBJ1-1
clone_size: .
v_call: TRBV5-1
d_call: .
cdr3_aa: CASSFTYGRAEAFF
cdr3_nt: TGCGCCAGCAGCTTCACCTACGGACGGGCCGAAGCTTTCTTT

j_call: TRBJ2-2
clone_size: .
v_call: TRBV20-1
d_call: TRBD2
cdr3_aa: CSARRSGRNTGELFF
cdr3_nt: TGCAGTGCTAGGCGTAGCGGGCGCAACACCGGGGAGCTGTTTTTT

j_call: TRBJ2-1
clone_size: .
v_call: TRBV18
d_call: TRBD2
cdr3_aa: CASSRASGGSSYNEQFF
cdr3_nt: TGTGCCAGCTCACGAGCGAGCGGGGGGTCCTCCTACAATGAGCAGTTCTTC

j_call: TRBJ2-3
clone_size: .
v_call: TRBV4-2
d_call: .
cdr3_aa: CASSQAWADTQYF
cdr3_nt: TGTGCCAGCAGCCAAGCCTGGGCGGATACGCAGTATTTT

j_call: TRBJ1-2
clone_size: .
v_call: TRBV5-1
d_call: TRBD1
cdr3_aa: CASSLLGQEFGYTF
cdr3_nt: TGCGCCAGCAGCTTGTTGGGACAGGAATTTGGCTACACCTTC

j_call: TRBJ2-5
clone_size: few
v_call: TRBV7-8
d_call: .
cdr3_aa: CASSLGPGETQYF
cdr3_nt: TGTGCCAGCAGTCTAGGGCCGGGAGAGACCCAGTACTTC

j_call: TRBJ1-5
clone_size: .
v_call: TRBV24-1
d_call: .
cdr3_aa: CATSDPSQDSNQPQHF
cdr3_nt: TGTGCCACCAGTGACCCGAGTCAGGATAGCAATCAGCCCCAGCATTTT

j_call: TRBJ2-1
clone_size: .
v_call: TRBV20-1
d_call: TRBD2
cdr3_aa: CSARDHRGAGVHEQFF
cdr3_nt: TGCAGTGCTAGAGATCACCGGGGAGCGGGGGTTCATGAGCAGTTCTTC

j_call: TRBJ2-7
clone_size: .
v_call: TRBV7-2
d_call: .
cdr3_aa: CASSLGIGSYEQYF
cdr3_nt: TGTGCCAGCAGCTTAGGTATAGGGTCCTACGAGCAGTACTTC

j_call: TRBJ1-3
clone_size: .
v_call: TRBV7-6
d_call: TRBD1
cdr3_aa: CASSLVDRVSGNTIYF
cdr3_nt: TGTGCCAGCAGCTTAGTGGACAGGGTCTCTGGAAACACCATATATTTT

j_call: TRBJ1-5
clone_size: few
v_call: TRBV20-1
d_call: .
cdr3_aa: CSARDIDNQPQHF
cdr3_nt: TGCAGTGCTAGGGACATCGACAATCAGCCCCAGCATTTT

j_call: TRBJ2-1
clone_size: .
v_call: TRBV19
d_call: .
cdr3_aa: CASSEDRQLSYNEQFF
cdr3_nt: TGTGCCAGTAGTGAAGATAGACAGTTATCCTACAATGAGCAGTTCTTC

j_call: TRBJ2-3
clone_size: .
v_call: TRBV7-8
d_call: TRBD2
cdr3_aa: CASSRLAGGPGDTQYF
cdr3_nt: TGTGCCAGCAGCCGACTAGCGGGGGGGCCGGGGGATACGCAGTATTTT

j_call: TRBJ1-1
clone_size: .
v_call: TRBV2
d_call: .
cdr3_aa: CASSEANTEAFF
cdr3_nt: TGTGCCAGCAGTGAAGCTAACACTGAAGCTTTCTTT

j_call: TRBJ2-4
clone_size: .
v_call: TRBV7-2
d_call: .
cdr3_aa: CASSLGGAKNIQYF
cdr3_nt: TGTGCCAGCAGCTTAGGGGGAGCCAAAAACATTCAGTACTTC

j_call: TRBJ1-5
clone_size: .
v_call: TRBV6-1
d_call: .
cdr3_aa: CASSTDNNQPQHF
cdr3_nt: TGTGCCAGCAGTACTGACAACAATCAGCCCCAGCATTTT

j_call: TRBJ2-7
clone_size: .
v_call: TRBV7-2
d_call: .
cdr3_aa: CASSQTRRYEQYF
cdr3_nt: TGTGCCAGCAGTCAAACGAGGCGATACGAGCAGTACTTC